One sample yielded the 22 T cell receptor beta chains listed below, sequenced in a study. Treg sorting used a CD4+CD25+CD127-/low gate. TCRdb itself ran the 5' RACE reads through MiXCR, one entry per CDR3 protein. The profile covers roughly 45,000 distinct CDR3 sequences, with less than 25% appearing a single time and roughly 3.7% taken by the ten largest. The material sequenced was Tregs sorted from blood. The receptors shown here come from a female donor with breast cancer.

This clonotype was detected many times. The chain combines TRBV5-1 with TRBJ2-7; a weak D match, TRBD2 (6 bases). The CDR3 sequence is 13 residues long. Trimming took 0 bases from V and 6 from J, leaving 10 bases between them. Per the germline V gene, CDR1 is SGHRS and CDR2 is YFSETQ. This CDR3 is CASSLGRELEQYF. CDR3 in DNA: TGCGCCAGCAGCTTGGGACGGGAGCTCGAGCAGTACTTC. Using reference TRBV5-1 and TRBJ2-7 for the parts outside the CDR3, the full variable domain is KAGVTQTPRYLIKTRGQQVTLSCSPISGHRSVSWYQQTPGQGLQFLFEYFSETQRNKGNFPGRFSGRQFSNSRSEMNVSTLELGDSALYLCASSLGRELEQYFGPGTRLTVT.

This rearrangement joins TRBV7-9 to TRBJ2-1; TRBD2 matches 8 bases. Losses at the gene ends were 6 bases for V and 11 bases for J; bases not matched to a gene: 9. Germline loops: CDR1 SEHNR, CDR2 FQNEAQ (reference sequence). This CDR3 region has 13 residues. CDR3: CASSSGTSRKQFF. CDR3 in DNA: TGTGCCAGCAGTTCCGGGACTAGTAGGAAGCAGTTCTTC.

Worth noting for this clonotype: A read error is likely, as this CDR3 ends without the conserved phenylalanine or tryptophan. This chain joins TRBV5-1 and TRBJ1-2; perhaps TRBD1 as D (6 bases). CDR1 SGHRS and CDR2 YFSETQ come from the germline V gene. Trimming stripped 4 bases from V and 4 bases from J, with 11 bases between. The CDR3 covers 13 residues. The CDR3 coding sequence is TGCGCCAGCAGCACGGAGGACAGCTATGGCTACACCCTC. This codes for CASSTEDSYGYTL.

The chain joins TRBV28 to TRBJ2-5, with a possible D match to TRBD2 (6 bases). The CDR3 has 14 amino acids. Germline V gives CDR1 MDHEN, CDR2 SYDVKM. With 3 bases removed from V and 4 bases from J, the gap between germline ends came to 12 bases. CDR3 sequence (DNA): TGTGCCAGCAGTTTTAGCGGAGGTCGAGAGACCCAGTACTTC. It specifies CASSFSGGRETQYF.

This clonotype was counted at least ten times. V gene TRBV29-1 combines with J gene TRBJ1-2; D is unresolved. Germline V lookup: CDR1 SQVTM, CDR2 ANQGSEA. Trimming removed 1 base from V and 7 bases from J, with 10 bases in between. This CDR3 has 12 residues. CDR3 protein: CSVEVEGRGYTF. The CDR3 DNA reads TGCAGCGTTGAAGTCGAGGGTCGTGGCTACACCTTC.

This clonotype was seen more than once but under ten times. The chain links TRBV5-1 to TRBJ2-3, with D possibly being TRBD2 (6 bases). The CDR3 extends over 14 amino acids. Germline loops: CDR1 SGHRS, CDR2 YFSETQ. The V end lost 5 bases, the J end lost 0 bases, and 10 bases lay between the germline ends. CDR3 in DNA: TGCGCCAGCAGTTGGAGCGGGAGCACAGATACGCAGTATTTT. It is translated as CASSWSGSTDTQYF.

This clonotype was counted only a few times. The chain has TRBV9 and TRBJ2-7; TRBD1 aligns across 7 bases. The junction had 6 bases not matched to a gene; V was cut back by 2 bases and J by 7 bases. Germline loops: CDR1 SGDLS, CDR2 YYNGEE. The CDR3 covers 13 residues. The CDR3 DNA is TGTGCCAGCAGCGTTTCGACAGGGCGGGAGCAGTACTTC. Its translation is CASSVSTGREQYF.

This chain joins TRBV9 and TRBJ1-2, with a weak D call TRBD1 (5 bases). The CDR3 contains 15 residues. V lost 4 bases and J 2 bases, leaving 15 bases between the germline ends. Germline lookup yields CDR1 SGDLS and CDR2 YYNGEE. The CDR3 here is CASSLETAPNYGYTF. The CDR3 DNA reads as TGTGCCAGCAGCCTAGAGACAGCACCGAACTATGGCTACACCTTC.

Only a few counts were recorded for this clonotype. The V call is TRBV3-1, the J call TRBJ2-7; 10 bases line up with TRBD2. Trimming removed 1 base from V and 0 bases from J; junction bases left unmatched: 6. The CDR3 is 17 amino acids. Germline V gene sequence: CDR1 LGHDT, CDR2 YNNKEL (reference sequence). CDR3 region: CASSQGLAGGPSYEQYF. For the CDR3, the DNA is TGTGCCAGCAGCCAAGGACTAGCGGGTGGTCCCTCCTACGAGCAGTACTTC.

CDR3 residues: CASSQGLGPQHF. In DNA form, the CDR3 reads TGTGCCAGTTCCCAGGGCTTAGGGCCCCAGCATTTT. The chain has TRBV19 and TRBJ1-5; D might be TRBD1 (5 bases). Germline-derived CDR1 and CDR2 are LNHDA and SQIVND (reference sequence). Trimming pared 8 bases from V and 9 bases from J, leaving 14 bases between. The CDR3 runs to 12 residues.

The count of this clonotype is one. Just one base apart from a much larger clone, this may be a read error. The chain has TRBV5-1 and TRBJ2-3, with D perhaps matching TRBD1 (5 bases). Deletions cut 2 bases from V and 4 bases from J, with 14 bases between. Germline CDR1 and CDR2: SGHRS and YFSETQ. This CDR3 contains 15 residues. CDR3 DNA: TGCGCCAGCAGCTTCAGGGATGCCCACGCAGATACGCAGTATTTT. It translates to CASSFRDAHADTQYF.

This clonotype was counted many times. The chain uses TRBV28 and TRBJ1-5, with unresolved D. This CDR3 comprises 15 residues. Germline CDR1 and CDR2: MDHEN and SYDVKM. Trimming left V 4 bases short and J 0 bases short, with 10 bases between. The CDR3 nucleotides read TGTGCCAGCAGTTCATCGGACTTTAGCAATCAGCCCCAGCATTTT. It translates to CASSSSDFSNQPQHF.

The V call is TRBV28, the J call TRBJ2-1; D is ambiguous. The CDR3 consists of 11 residues. V was pared by 6 bases and J by 5 bases, with 5 bases between. The germline gives CDR1 MDHEN, CDR2 SYDVKM. The CDR3 is CASSTDNEQFF. The CDR3 region has the DNA TGTGCCAGCAGCACTGACAATGAGCAGTTCTTC. The full variable domain, completed using reference TRBV28 and TRBJ2-1, is DVKVTQSSRYLVKRTGEKVFLECVQDMDHENMFWYRQDPGLGLRLIYFSYDVKMKEKGDIPEGYSVSREKKERFSLILESASTNQTSMYLCASSTDNEQFFGPGTRLTVL.

This clonotype was counted many times. The gene calls are TRBV4-1 and TRBJ1-2, with TRBD1 matching over 8 bases. Unmatched junction bases numbered 11, after V lost 4 bases and J lost 4 bases. The CDR3 is 16 amino acids. Germline V gene data show CDR1 as MGHRA and CDR2 as YSYEKL. The CDR3 DNA reads TGCGCCAGCAGCCGCCTTCGAGGGCAGGGGGCCTATGGCTACACCTTC. Translated, it gives CASSRLRGQGAYGYTF.

This chain links TRBV12-3 or TRBV12-4 with TRBJ2-2; D ambiguous. The CDR3 length is 12 residues. With 3 bases removed from V and 9 bases from J, the gap between germline ends came to 8 bases. CDR3 sequence: CASSLPSRELFF. The CDR3 DNA reads as TGTGCCAGCAGTTTGCCGAGTCGGGAGCTGTTTTTT.

To note about this clonotype: Just one base apart from a much larger clone, this may be a read error. This chain joins TRBV4-1 and TRBJ2-3, with a tentative D call TRBD1 (5 bases). The germline gives CDR1 MGHRA, CDR2 YSYEKL. The CDR3 covers 12 residues. The CDR3 DNA sequence: TGCGCCAGCAGCCAGATCACAGGTACGCAGTATTTT. Its translation: CASSQITGTQYF.

In this sample, this clonotype turned up a few times. CDR3 nucleotide sequence: TGCGCCAGCAGCCGACTGGGACAGGGCACCTACGAGCAGTACTTC. Amino acids: CASSRLGQGTYEQYF. The chain joins TRBV4-1 to TRBJ2-7, with TRBD1 matching 9 bases. The CDR3 is made up of 15 amino acids. The germline gives CDR1 MGHRA, CDR2 YSYEKL. Trimming took 4 bases from V and 2 from J; bases not matched to a gene: 6.

This clonotype was found many times. The chain joins TRBV2 to TRBJ2-1; D unresolved. The CDR3 is 11 residues long. Germline lookup yields CDR1 SNHLY and CDR2 FYNNEI. The V and J ends lost 6 bases and 3 bases respectively, with 3 bases between them. The CDR3 sequence is CASRYYNEQFF. In DNA form, the CDR3 reads TGTGCCAGCAGATACTACAATGAGCAGTTCTTC.

This clonotype was observed at least ten times. CDR3 nucleotides: TGCGCCAGCAGCTTGGAGGTCGACTACGAGCAGTACTTC. Translating gives CASSLEVDYEQYF. V usage is TRBV5-1 and J usage is TRBJ2-7; D not resolved. Germline V gene sequence: CDR1 SGHRS, CDR2 YFSETQ. Trimming removed 0 bases from V and 3 bases from J, with 7 bases in between. The CDR3 totals 13 residues.

This clonotype has more than one count but fewer than ten. The rearrangement joins TRBV7-6 to TRBJ2-1; TRBD2 aligns across 10 bases. V gave up 2 bases and J gave up 6 bases; unmatched junction bases: 7. Germline V gives CDR1 SGHVS, CDR2 FNYEAQ. CDR3 length equals 16 residues. The CDR3 region is CASSLNKAGGLNEQFF. In nucleotides, the CDR3 is TGTGCCAGCAGCTTAAACAAAGCGGGAGGGCTCAATGAGCAGTTCTTC.

This clonotype turned up a few times. The J gene is TRBJ1-5, the V gene TRBV12-3 or TRBV12-4, with 9 bases aligning to TRBD1. Trimming cost V 1 base and J 6 bases; bases outside gene matches: 4. The length of the CDR3 is 15 residues. The CDR3 coding sequence is TGTGCCAGCAGTTTAGGGGACAGGGTTGCTCAGCCCCAGCATTTT. Translated: CASSLGDRVAQPQHF.

This clonotype was observed many times. V and J are TRBV5-5 and TRBJ2-1; 7 bases fit TRBD1. This CDR3 has 16 amino acids. V lost 4 bases to trimming and J lost 4 bases; unmatched junction nucleotides: 11. The germline CDR1 and CDR2 sequences are SGHKS and YYEKEE (reference sequence). The CDR3, as DNA: TGTGCCAGCAGCCCGACCGGGACAGACCTATACAATGAGCAGTTCTTC. This gives the protein CASSPTGTDLYNEQFF.